The clone carrying this T cell receptor (beta chain) was detected ten times or more. Its cognate antigen is unknown. The sample originates from a study of identical twins. Findings of the study overall: In beta out-of-frame sequences, the excess sharing between twins was weaker. Carriage of fewer insertions was seen in abundant cord blood beta clonotypes, whereas memory repertoires showed none.

The CDR3 loop spans 16 amino acids. V lost 3 bases and J lost 2, with 10 bases in between. Germline V lookup: CDR1 KGHDR, CDR2 SFDVKD. Template switching added a universal primer site, and cDNA bore unique molecular identifiers. TCRdb itself ran the 5' RACE reads through MiXCR, one entry per CDR3 protein. The sample yields approximately 680,000 distinct CDR3 sequences, about 7.1% seen once. This same sample was also part of a study on yellow fever vaccine responses in identical twins. According to that study: Reportedly, the T cell response mounted by twins to vaccine seemed partly convergent, partly personalized.

This sequence originates from a woman aged 18-29 years in good health. V is TRBV24-1 and J is TRBJ2-6; perhaps TRBD1 as D (5 bases). The sequencing input was PBMCs. CDR3 protein: CATSDRGRAGANVLTF. The CDR3 nucleotides are TGTGCCACCAGTGATCGCGGCAGGGCTGGGGCCAACGTCCTGACTTTC.